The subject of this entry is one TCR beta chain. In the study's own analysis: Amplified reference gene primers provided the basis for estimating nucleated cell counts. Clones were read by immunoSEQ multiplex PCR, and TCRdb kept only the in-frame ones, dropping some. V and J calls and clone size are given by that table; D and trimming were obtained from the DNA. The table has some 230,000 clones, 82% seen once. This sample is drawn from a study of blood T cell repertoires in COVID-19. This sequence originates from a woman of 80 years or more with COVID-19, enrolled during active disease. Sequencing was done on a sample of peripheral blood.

The CDR3 DNA follows: TGCGCCAGCAGCCAAGATAGTGAGGCGGGGCAGGGGGCTTCCAAAAACATTCAGTACTTC. It translates to CASSQDSEAGQGASKNIQYF. The chain carries TRBV4-3 and TRBJ2-4; TRBD1 agrees at 8 bases. The CDR3 covers 20 residues. Germline V gene sequence: CDR1 LGHNA, CDR2 YSLEER. With V trimmed by 0 bases and J by 2 bases, 15 bases remained unmatched.